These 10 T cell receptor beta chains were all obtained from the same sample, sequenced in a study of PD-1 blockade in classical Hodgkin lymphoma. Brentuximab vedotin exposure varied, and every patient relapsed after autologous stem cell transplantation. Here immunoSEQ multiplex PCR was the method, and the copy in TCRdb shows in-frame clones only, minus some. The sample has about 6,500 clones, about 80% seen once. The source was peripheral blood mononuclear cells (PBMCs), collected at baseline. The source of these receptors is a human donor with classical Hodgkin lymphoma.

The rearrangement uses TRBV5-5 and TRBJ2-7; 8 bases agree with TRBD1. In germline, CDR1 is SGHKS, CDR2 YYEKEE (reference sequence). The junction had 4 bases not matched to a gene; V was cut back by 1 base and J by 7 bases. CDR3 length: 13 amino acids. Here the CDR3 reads CASSLTGGREQYF. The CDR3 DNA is TGTGCCAGCAGCTTGACAGGGGGTAGGGAGCAGTACTTC.

The CDR3 DNA reads TGTGCCACGCGGAAGTCAGGTGACCCCTTTACTACCTACGAGCAGTACTTC. Translated, it gives CATRKSGDPFTTYEQYF. The V and J genes are TRBV2 and TRBJ2-7; no clear D gene. Trimming left V 10 bases short and J 2 bases short, with 27 bases between. This CDR3 region has 17 residues. The germline gives CDR1 SNHLY, CDR2 FYNNEI.

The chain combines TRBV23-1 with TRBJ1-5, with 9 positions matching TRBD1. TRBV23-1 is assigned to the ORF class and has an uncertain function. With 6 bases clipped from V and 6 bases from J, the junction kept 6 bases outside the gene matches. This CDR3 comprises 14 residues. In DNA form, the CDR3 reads TGCGCCAGCAGCCACAGGGGGCCGAGTCAGCCCCAGCATTTT. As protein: CASSHRGPSQPQHF.

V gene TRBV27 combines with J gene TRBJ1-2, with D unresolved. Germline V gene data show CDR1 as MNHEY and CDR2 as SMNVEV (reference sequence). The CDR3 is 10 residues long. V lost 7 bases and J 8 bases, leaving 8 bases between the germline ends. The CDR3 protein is CASKNWGYTF. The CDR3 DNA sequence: TGTGCCAGCAAGAATTGGGGCTACACCTTC.

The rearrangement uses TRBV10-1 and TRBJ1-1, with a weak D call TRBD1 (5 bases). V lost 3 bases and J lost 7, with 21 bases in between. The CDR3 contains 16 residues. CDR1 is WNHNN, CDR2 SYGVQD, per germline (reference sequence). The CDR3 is CASSDAQGLQDSEAFF. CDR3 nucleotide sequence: TGCGCCAGCAGTGATGCCCAGGGACTGCAAGACAGTGAAGCTTTCTTT.

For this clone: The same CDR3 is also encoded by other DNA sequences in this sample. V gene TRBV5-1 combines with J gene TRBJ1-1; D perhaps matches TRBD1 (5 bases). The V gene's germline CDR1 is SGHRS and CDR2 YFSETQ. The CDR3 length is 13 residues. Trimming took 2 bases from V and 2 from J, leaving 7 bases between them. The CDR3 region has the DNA TGCGCCAGCAGCTTCCAGGGAAACACTGAAGCTTTCTTT. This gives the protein CASSFQGNTEAFF.

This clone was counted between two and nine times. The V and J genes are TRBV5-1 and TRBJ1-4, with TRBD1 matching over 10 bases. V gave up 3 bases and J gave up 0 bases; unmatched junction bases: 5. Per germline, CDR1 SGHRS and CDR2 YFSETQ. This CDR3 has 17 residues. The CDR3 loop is CASSSGQGLTTNEKLFF. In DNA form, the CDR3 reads TGCGCCAGCAGCTCGGGACAGGGGCTCACAACTAATGAAAAACTGTTTTTT.

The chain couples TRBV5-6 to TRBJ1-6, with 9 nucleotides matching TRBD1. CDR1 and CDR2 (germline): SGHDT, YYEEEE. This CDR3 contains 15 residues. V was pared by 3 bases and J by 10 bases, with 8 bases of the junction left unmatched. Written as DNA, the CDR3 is TGTGCCAGCAGCTCCGGGACAGGGTTAGGGTCACCCCTCCACTTT. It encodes CASSSGTGLGSPLHF.

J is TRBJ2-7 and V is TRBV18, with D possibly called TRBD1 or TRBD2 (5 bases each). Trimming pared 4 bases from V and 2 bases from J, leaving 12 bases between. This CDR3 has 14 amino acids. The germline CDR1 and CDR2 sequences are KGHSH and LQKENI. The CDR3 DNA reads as TGTGCCAGCTCACACCGTGGGGACCCCTACGAGCAGTACTTC. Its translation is CASSHRGDPYEQYF.

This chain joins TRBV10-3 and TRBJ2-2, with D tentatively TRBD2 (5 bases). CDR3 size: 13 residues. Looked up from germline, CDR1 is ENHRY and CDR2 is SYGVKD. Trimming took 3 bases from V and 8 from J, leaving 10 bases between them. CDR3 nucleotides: TGTGCCATCAGTGATCGGACTTCGGGGGAGCTGTTTTTT. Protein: CAISDRTSGELFF.